A selection of T cell receptor beta chains follows, all from one sample in a study of blood T cells in healthy people across ages. A single record per CDR3 protein comes from TCRdb applying MiXCR to the 5' RACE reads. The sample has about 650,000 distinct CDR3 sequences, less than 40% seen once; the top ten hold roughly 15%. Input material: blood. The receptors here all came from a woman of 80 years or more in good health. Both conserved end residues are part of each CDR3. A D gene is named only where the DNA matches it firmly. The size field is filled for only some rows; it gives once, few, many or a size class.

v_gene	d_gene	abundance	j_gene	CDR3nt	CDR3aa
TRBV7-2	-	many	TRBJ2-5	TGTGCCAGCAGCTTTAGATTGTTTCAAGAGACCCAGTACTTC	CASSFRLFQETQYF
TRBV7-9	TRBD2	-	TRBJ2-3	TGTGCCAGCAGCTCGCGGACTAGCGGCCTGGCAGATACGCAGTATTTT	CASSSRTSGLADTQYF
TRBV6-6	-	-	TRBJ2-3	TGTGCCAGCAGTCGAACCCCGGCTAGCGGCACAGATACGCAGTATTTT	CASSRTPASGTDTQYF
TRBV12-3/TRBV12-4	-	-	TRBJ2-3	TGTGCCAGCACCCCTCTAAGGAGCGTGGTATCCGATGCGCAGTATTTT	CASTPLRSVVSDAQYF
TRBV6-2/TRBV6-3	-	many	TRBJ2-1	TGTGCCAGCAGTTACACCGATGAGCAGTTCTTC	CASSYTDEQFF
TRBV3-1	-	-	TRBJ1-1	TGTGCCAGCAGCCAAGATTGGGCCGGGGGTCTTGAAGCTTTCTTT	CASSQDWAGGLEAFF
TRBV6-1	-	-	TRBJ2-7	TGTGCCAGCAGGGACCCCTCCTACGAGCAGTACTTC	CASRDPSYEQYF
TRBV3-1	-	-	TRBJ1-1	TGTGCCAGCAGCCGAATAAACACTGAAGCTTTCTTT	CASSRINTEAFF
TRBV7-2	TRBD1	-	TRBJ2-2	TGTGCCAGCAGCTTCCCAGGGGGATGGACCGGGGAGCTGTTTTTT	CASSFPGGWTGELFF
TRBV4-1	TRBD1	-	TRBJ2-7	TGCGCCAGCAGTCCGGGACAGGGGACGGGCTGGGGCGAGCAGTACTTC	CASSPGQGTGWGEQYF
TRBV28	TRBD1	many	TRBJ2-1	TGTGCCAGCAGTGGAACCGGGACAGGGGACTACAATGAGCAGTTCTTC	CASSGTGTGDYNEQFF
TRBV20-1	TRBD1	few	TRBJ2-5	TGCAGTGCTCTTCATTCAGGGGGCGATGAGACCCAGTACTTC	CSALHSGGDETQYF
TRBV4-1	-	few	TRBJ2-5	TGCGCCAGCAGCCAAGATCCAGGGGACGAGACCCAGTACTTC	CASSQDPGDETQYF
TRBV6-5	TRBD1	many	TRBJ2-1	TGTGCCAGCAGTTACTTTGTAGGTACAGGGGATCGGGATGAGCAGTTCTTC	CASSYFVGTGDRDEQFF
TRBV20-1	TRBD1	-	TRBJ1-1	TGCAGTGCTAAGCAGGGGGCTATGAACACTGAAGCTTTCTTT	CSAKQGAMNTEAFF
TRBV20-1	-	many	TRBJ2-3	TGCAGTGCTAGACTAACAGATACGCAGTATTTT	CSARLTDTQYF
TRBV9	TRBD1	many	TRBJ1-2	TGTGCCAGCAGCGTAAGACAGGGCTATGGCCACACCTTC	CASSVRQGYGHTF
TRBV30	TRBD2	-	TRBJ2-3	TGTGCCTGGAGTGTAACGGGGGGGCCAACAGATACGCAGTATTTT	CAWSVTGGPTDTQYF
TRBV12-3/TRBV12-4	TRBD1	-	TRBJ2-3	TGTGCCAGCAGTTCCGGACAGGGTCTGCGCGCAGATACGCAGTATTTT	CASSSGQGLRADTQYF
TRBV5-1	TRBD1	-	TRBJ2-1	TGCGCCAGCAGCTTGGCCGGGACAGGGAACTTCAATGAGCAGTTCTTC	CASSLAGTGNFNEQFF
TRBV7-2	-	many	TRBJ1-2	TGTGCCAGCAGCTTAAGACAGGAGACTAACTATGGCTACACCTTC	CASSLRQETNYGYTF
TRBV15	-	many	TRBJ2-5	TGTGCCACCAGCAGGGATACGACGGGCCAAGAGACCCAGTACTTC	CATSRDTTGQETQYF
TRBV9	TRBD1	few	TRBJ2-1	TGTGCCAGCAGCGTAGTGGGACAGGGGTCGTCTTATGAGCAGTTCTTC	CASSVVGQGSSYEQFF
TRBV5-1	-	many	TRBJ2-5	TGCGCCAGCAGCTCCGGGACTTTCCAAGAGACCCAGTACTTC	CASSSGTFQETQYF
TRBV9	-	-	TRBJ2-7	TGTGCCAGCAGCGGCCCGCGCGGATCCTACGAGCAGTACTTC	CASSGPRGSYEQYF
TRBV9	-	-	TRBJ2-5	TGTGCCAGCAGCGTAGGTGGCAGGGACCAACAAGAGACCCAGTACTTC	CASSVGGRDQQETQYF
TRBV5-1	-	-	TRBJ1-1	TGCGCCAGCAGCTTGTCTCAGAACACTGAAGCTTTCTTT	CASSLSQNTEAFF
TRBV5-5	-	-	TRBJ2-6	TGTGCCAGCATACAGACGGCCGGGGCCAACGTCCTGACTTTC	CASIQTAGANVLTF
TRBV11-2	-	-	TRBJ1-1	TGTGCCAGCAGCTTATTGGGGAGTGAGAACACTGAAGCTTTCTTT	CASSLLGSENTEAFF
TRBV9	-	-	TRBJ2-7	TGTGCCAGCAGCGTTAGGGACGGAAGCTACGAGCAGTACTTC	CASSVRDGSYEQYF
TRBV7-2	TRBD1	once	TRBJ2-7	TGTGCCAGCAGCTTACAACAGGGGGCGGTCTACGAGCAGTACTTC	CASSLQQGAVYEQYF
TRBV12-5	-	many	TRBJ2-3	TGTGCTAGTGGTTTGTCAAGGAGCACAGATACGCAGTATTTT	CASGLSRSTDTQYF
TRBV7-2	-	-	TRBJ2-7	TGTGCCAGCAGCTTAGGCGTAGTCCTCGAGCAGTACTTC	CASSLGVVLEQYF
TRBV20-1	TRBD1	many	TRBJ2-7	TGCAGTGCTAGGAGGACAGGGAAGGGCGAGCAGTACTTC	CSARRTGKGEQYF
TRBV7-3	-	few	TRBJ1-6	TGTGCCAGCAGCTTATTCCCTCTCCGCTATAATTCACCCCTCCACTTT	CASSLFPLRYNSPLHF
TRBV24-1	-	many	TRBJ2-1	TGTGCCACCAGTGATCGCAGGGAGTCCTACAATGAGCAGTTCTTC	CATSDRRESYNEQFF
TRBV20-1	-	once	TRBJ2-7	TGCAGTGCTGGGCGTTGGAGCTCCTACGAGCAGTACTTC	CSAGRWSSYEQYF
TRBV20-1	-	few	TRBJ2-3	TGCAGTGCTACCCAGCGGAGCACAGATACGCAGTATTTT	CSATQRSTDTQYF
TRBV20-1	-	-	TRBJ2-5	TGCAGTGCCACCACAGAGACCCAGTACTTC	CSATTETQYF
TRBV10-3	TRBD2	many	TRBJ2-2	TGTGCCATCAGTGAACTAGCGGCCACCGGGGAGCTGTTTTTT	CAISELAATGELFF
TRBV19	-	-	TRBJ1-2	TGTGCCACCGAAATTCAGGGGAACTATGGCTACACCTTC	CATEIQGNYGYTF
TRBV20-1	-	few	TRBJ2-7	TGCAGTGCTAGCGGAGGGACCCCCTCCCACAATGAGCAGTACTTC	CSASGGTPSHNEQYF
TRBV12-3/TRBV12-4	TRBD1	-	TRBJ2-3	TGTGCCAGCAGTACACAGAGAGGGGGCGCAGATGCGCAGTATTTT	CASSTQRGGADAQYF
TRBV5-1	-	many	TRBJ2-3	TGCGCCAGCAGCTTAGAGATCGGGGACACAGATACGCAGTATTTT	CASSLEIGDTDTQYF
TRBV28	TRBD1	-	TRBJ1-2	TGTGCCAGCAGTTCCCCGACAGGGGGACCTTATGGCTACACCTTC	CASSSPTGGPYGYTF
TRBV5-1	-	many	TRBJ2-7	TGCGCCAGCAGCGGGAGGCTAGACGACGGCTCCTACGAGCAGTACTTC	CASSGRLDDGSYEQYF
TRBV7-3	-	few	TRBJ1-4	TGTGCCAGCAGCTTAACGGGGGCGGGCCCTGAAAAACTGTTTTTT	CASSLTGAGPEKLFF
TRBV3-1	-	many	TRBJ2-5	TGTGCCAGCAGCCAAGATTATACGGGGACAGAGACCCAGTACTTC	CASSQDYTGTETQYF
TRBV6-2/TRBV6-3	TRBD1	many	TRBJ1-5	TGTGCCAGCAGCCGTGACAGGGACCTCAATCAGCCCCAGCATTTT	CASSRDRDLNQPQHF
TRBV15	-	many	TRBJ2-5	TGTGCCACCAGCAGAGCGGGTGGCAGGGGCCAAGAGACCCAGTACTTC	CATSRAGGRGQETQYF
TRBV6-1	TRBD1	many	TRBJ2-6	TGTGCCAGCCTACCGGGACAGGGTCTACCTGGGGCCAACGTCCTGACTTTC	CASLPGQGLPGANVLTF
TRBV7-3	-	many	TRBJ1-6	TGTGCCAGCAGCTTCGGCGGGAATTCACCCCTCCACTTT	CASSFGGNSPLHF
TRBV30	-	many	TRBJ2-3	TGTGCCTGGAGGGACGGTTCTAGCACAGATACGCAGTATTTT	CAWRDGSSTDTQYF
TRBV7-2	-	few	TRBJ1-5	TGTGCCAACAGCCCCGGGTCGGCAGGAGGGGGCAATCAGCCCCAGCATTTT	CANSPGSAGGGNQPQHF
TRBV20-1	-	-	TRBJ2-3	TGCAGTGCTCACCCTAGCGCCCTCACAGATACGCAGTATTTT	CSAHPSALTDTQYF
TRBV6-5	-	many	TRBJ1-5	TGTGCCAGCAGTGGGGACATCTCTCAGCCCCAGCATTTT	CASSGDISQPQHF
TRBV4-3	-	many	TRBJ2-6	TGCGCCAGCAGCCAAGATTTGGGTTCCTCTGGGGCCAACGTCCTGACTTTC	CASSQDLGSSGANVLTF
TRBV20-1	-	few	TRBJ1-2	TGCAGTGCTATGGTGCAGGCGCAATATGGCTACACCTTC	CSAMVQAQYGYTF
TRBV5-6	TRBD1	many	TRBJ2-7	TGTGCCAGCAGCGGTCGGGACAGCTCTTTCGAGCAGTACTTC	CASSGRDSSFEQYF